This T cell receptor (beta chain) was obtained from a study of blood T cells in healthy people across ages. Germline CDR1 SGHAT, CDR2 FQNNGV. This CDR3 is built from 15 residues. The V gene end was trimmed by 5 bases and the J gene end by 6 bases; junction bases not matched to a gene: 3. Primers used in a second PCR of roughly 6 to 12 cycles were a sample-barcoded 5' primer and a J-beta primer mix. TCRdb redid the calling of the 5' RACE reads with MiXCR, one entry per CDR3 protein. Of hundreds of thousands of distinct CDR3 sequences in the sample, approximately 25% were seen once. These data were also reused for a study on T cells of mothers and their children. From that paper: Donation involved three healthy Caucasian mothers and the six children that they had.

The chain uses TRBV11-2 and TRBJ2-2, with 13 bases fitting TRBD2. This clonotype originated in a boy aged 5-17 years in good health. Input material: blood. CDR3 amino acids: CASSLLAGGSGELFF. The CDR3 DNA follows: TGTGCCAGCAGCCTACTAGCGGGGGGGTCCGGGGAGCTGTTTTTT.